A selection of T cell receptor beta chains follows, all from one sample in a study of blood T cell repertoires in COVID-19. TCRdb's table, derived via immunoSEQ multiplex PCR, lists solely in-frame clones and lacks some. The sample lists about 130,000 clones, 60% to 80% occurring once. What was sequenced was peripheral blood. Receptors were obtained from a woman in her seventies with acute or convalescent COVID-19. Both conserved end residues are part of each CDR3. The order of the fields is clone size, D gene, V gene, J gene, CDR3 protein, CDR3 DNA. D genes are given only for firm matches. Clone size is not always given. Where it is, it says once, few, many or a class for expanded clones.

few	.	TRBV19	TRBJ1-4	CASSTGLSISGEKLFF	TGTGCCAGTAGTACGGGACTCTCGATATCCGGTGAAAAACTGTTTTTT
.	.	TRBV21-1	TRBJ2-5	CASSNDSPKRETQYF	TGTGCCAGCAGCAACGACTCACCAAAAAGAGAGACCCAGTACTTC
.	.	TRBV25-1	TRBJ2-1	CASSPPILSNEQFF	TGTGCCAGCAGCCCCCCGATCCTATCGAATGAGCAGTTCTTC
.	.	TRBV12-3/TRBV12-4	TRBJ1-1	CASSLWGRTEAFF	TGTGCCAGCAGTTTGTGGGGGAGGACTGAAGCTTTCTTT
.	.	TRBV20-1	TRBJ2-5	CSARRQETQYF	TGCAGTGCTAGACGCCAAGAGACCCAGTACTTC
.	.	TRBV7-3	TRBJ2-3	CASSLSPTGGAPDTQYF	TGTGCCAGCAGCTTATCCCCCACTGGCGGGGCTCCAGATACGCAGTATTTT
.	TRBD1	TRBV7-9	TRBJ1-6	CASSSTTGWSPLHF	TGTGCCAGCAGCTCTACGACAGGGTGGTCACCCCTCCACTTT
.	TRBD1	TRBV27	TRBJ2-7	CASSRKGQDATRSYEQYF	TGTGCCAGCAGCCGAAAGGGACAGGATGCCACGCGCTCCTACGAGCAGTACTTC
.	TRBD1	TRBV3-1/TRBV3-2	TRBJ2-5	CASSQGGQGRETQYF	TGTGCCAGCAGCCAAGGGGGACAGGGACGAGAGACCCAGTACTTC
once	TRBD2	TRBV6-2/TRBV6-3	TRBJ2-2	CASNPLTSGGPARLFF	TGTGCCAGCAACCCCCTGACTAGCGGGGGCCCTGCAAGGCTGTTTTTT
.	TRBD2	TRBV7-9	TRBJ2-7	CASSRGLAEHYEQYF	TGTGCCAGCAGCCGTGGACTAGCGGAGCACTACGAGCAGTACTTC
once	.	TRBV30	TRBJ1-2	CAWSVRTVRNYGYTF	TGTGCCTGGAGTGTAAGGACAGTTCGAAACTATGGCTACACCTTC
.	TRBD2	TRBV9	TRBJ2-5	CASSVSSGGETQYF	TGTGCCAGCAGCGTTTCTAGCGGGGGGGAGACCCAGTACTTC
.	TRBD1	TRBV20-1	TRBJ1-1	CSASRGQWAFF	TGCAGTGCTAGCAGGGGGCAATGGGCTTTCTTT
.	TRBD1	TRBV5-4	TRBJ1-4	CASSLYGTGAEKLFF	TGTGCCAGCAGCTTGTACGGGACAGGGGCTGAAAAACTGTTTTTT
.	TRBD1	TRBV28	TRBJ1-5	CASSSGQGVHQPQHF	TGTGCCAGCAGTTCTGGACAGGGGGTACATCAGCCCCAGCATTTT
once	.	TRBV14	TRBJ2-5	CASSPMEKPYQETQYF	TGTGCCAGCAGCCCCATGGAGAAGCCGTACCAAGAGACCCAGTACTTC
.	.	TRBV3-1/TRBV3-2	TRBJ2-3	CASSPLPGDTQYF	TGTGCCAGCAGCCCCTTACCGGGAGATACGCAGTATTTT
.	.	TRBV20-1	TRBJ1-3	CSARMGHTIYF	TGCAGTGCTAGAATGGGGCACACCATATATTTT
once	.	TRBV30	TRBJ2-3	CAWSVSGNTQYF	TGTGCCTGGAGTGTATCGGGTAATACGCAGTATTTT
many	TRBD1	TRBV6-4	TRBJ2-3	CASSPTGAAGTDTQYF	TGTGCCAGCAGTCCGACAGGGGCGGCGGGCACAGATACGCAGTATTTT
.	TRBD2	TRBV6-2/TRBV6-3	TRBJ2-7	CASSYPLRSGGVDEQYF	TGTGCCAGCAGTTACCCCCTCCGTAGCGGGGGGGTGGACGAGCAGTACTTC
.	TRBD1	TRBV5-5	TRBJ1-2	CASSWGPFGQGSGYTF	TGTGCCAGCAGCTGGGGGCCATTCGGACAGGGATCGGGCTACACCTTC
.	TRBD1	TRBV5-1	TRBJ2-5	CASRRTGTETQYF	TGCGCCAGCAGACGGACAGGGACAGAGACCCAGTACTTC
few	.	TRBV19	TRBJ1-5	CASSIEAGQPQHF	TGTGCCAGTAGTATAGAGGCAGGCCAGCCCCAGCATTTT
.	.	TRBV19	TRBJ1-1	CASSTRQKINTEAFF	TGTGCCAGTAGTACAAGACAGAAGATCAACACTGAAGCTTTCTTT
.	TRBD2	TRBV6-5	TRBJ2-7	CASSPQPGGSYEQYF	TGTGCCAGCAGTCCTCAACCGGGGGGCTCCTACGAGCAGTACTTC
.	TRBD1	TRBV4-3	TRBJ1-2	CASSQDRRRQGAGGYTF	TGCGCCAGCAGCCAAGATAGGCGTAGGCAGGGGGCGGGTGGCTACACCTTC
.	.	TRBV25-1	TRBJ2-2	CASSDIANTGELFF	TGTGCCAGCAGTGATATAGCGAACACCGGGGAGCTGTTTTTT
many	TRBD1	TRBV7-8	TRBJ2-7	CASSLEGQGDEQYF	TGTGCCAGCAGCTTAGAAGGACAGGGAGACGAGCAGTACTTC
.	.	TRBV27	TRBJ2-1	CASSLWASYNEQFF	TGTGCCAGCAGTTTATGGGCCTCCTACAATGAGCAGTTCTTC
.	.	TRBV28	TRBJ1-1	CASSLWSTGNTEAFF	TGTGCCAGCAGTTTATGGTCGACGGGGAACACTGAAGCTTTCTTT
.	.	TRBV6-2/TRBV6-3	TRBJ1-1	CASSYSLEGNTEAFF	TGTGCCAGCAGTTACTCCCTGGAGGGGAACACTGAAGCTTTCTTT
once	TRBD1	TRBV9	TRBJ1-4	CASSATGGNGEKLFF	TGTGCCAGCAGCGCCACAGGGGGTAATGGTGAAAAACTGTTTTTT
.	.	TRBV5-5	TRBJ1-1	CASSLATAMNTEAFF	TGTGCCAGCAGCTTGGCCACAGCAATGAACACTGAAGCTTTCTTT
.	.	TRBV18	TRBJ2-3	CASSPPGSSGTDTQYF	TGTGCCAGCTCACCACCTGGCTCTAGCGGCACAGATACGCAGTATTTT
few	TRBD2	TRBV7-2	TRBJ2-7	CASSLGLAVEQYF	TGTGCCAGCAGCTTGGGACTAGCGGTCGAGCAGTACTTC
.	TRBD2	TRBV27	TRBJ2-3	CASSLSGGGDTQYF	TGTGCCAGCAGTTTATCGGGGGGAGGGGATACGCAGTATTTT
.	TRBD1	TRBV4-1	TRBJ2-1	CASSQEEQGKLGNEQFF	TGCGCCAGCAGCCAAGAAGAACAGGGGAAGTTGGGCAATGAGCAGTTCTTC
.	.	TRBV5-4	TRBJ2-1	CASSPNRVGGNEQFF	TGTGCCAGCAGCCCTAACAGGGTCGGAGGCAATGAGCAGTTCTTC